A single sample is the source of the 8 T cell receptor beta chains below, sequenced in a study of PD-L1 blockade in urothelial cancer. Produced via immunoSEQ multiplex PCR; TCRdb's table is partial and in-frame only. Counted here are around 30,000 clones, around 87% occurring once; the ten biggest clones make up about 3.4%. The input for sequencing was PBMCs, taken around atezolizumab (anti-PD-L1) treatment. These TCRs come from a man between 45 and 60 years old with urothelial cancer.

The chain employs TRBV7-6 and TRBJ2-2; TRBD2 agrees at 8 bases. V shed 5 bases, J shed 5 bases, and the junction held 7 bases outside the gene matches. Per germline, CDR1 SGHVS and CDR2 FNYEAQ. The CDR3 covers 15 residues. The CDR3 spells CASSPLAGSTGELFF. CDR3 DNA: TGTGCCAGCAGCCCTTTAGCGGGATCGACCGGGGAGCTGTTTTTT.

The CDR3 loop reads CASSHPGLAGAHNEQFF. CDR3 nucleotides: TGTGCCAGCAGTCATCCGGGGCTAGCGGGAGCCCACAATGAGCAGTTCTTC. The chain couples TRBV25-1 to TRBJ2-1, with TRBD2 identical over 10 bases. Germline CDR1 and CDR2: MGHDK and SYGVNS. V dropped 5 bases and J dropped 5; count of bases not matched to a gene: 12. The CDR3 contains 17 residues.

CDR3 sequence (DNA): TGTGCCAGCAGCCTTCCGGGACACCGGAACTATGGCTACACCTTC. Translation gives CASSLPGHRNYGYTF. J is TRBJ1-2 and V is TRBV5-6, with a tentative D call TRBD1 (6 bases). Trimming pared 4 bases from V and 2 bases from J, leaving 15 bases between. The CDR3 is 15 amino acids. Germline lookup yields CDR1 SGHDT and CDR2 YYEEEE.

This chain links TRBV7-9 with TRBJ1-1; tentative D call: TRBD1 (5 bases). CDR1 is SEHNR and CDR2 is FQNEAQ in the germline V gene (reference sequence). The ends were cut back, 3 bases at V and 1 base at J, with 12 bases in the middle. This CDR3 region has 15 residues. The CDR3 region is CASSLLDTSNTEAFF. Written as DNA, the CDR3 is TGTGCCAGCAGCTTGCTGGACACGTCGAACACTGAAGCTTTCTTT.

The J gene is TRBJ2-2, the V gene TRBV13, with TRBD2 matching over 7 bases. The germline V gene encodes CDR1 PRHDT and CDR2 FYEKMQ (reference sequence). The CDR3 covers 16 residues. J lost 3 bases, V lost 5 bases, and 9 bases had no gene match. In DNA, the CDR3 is TGTGCCAGCAGCCCCCGCGGGAGAGGCGACACCGGGGAGCTGTTTTTT. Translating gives CASSPRGRGDTGELFF.

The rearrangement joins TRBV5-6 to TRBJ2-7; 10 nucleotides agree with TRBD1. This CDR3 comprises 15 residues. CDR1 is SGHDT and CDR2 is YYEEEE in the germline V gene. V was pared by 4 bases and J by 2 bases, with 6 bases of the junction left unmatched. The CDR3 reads CASSPDRGQTYEQYF. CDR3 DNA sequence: TGTGCCAGCAGCCCCGACAGGGGGCAAACCTACGAGCAGTACTTC.

CDR3 region: CASSADRVSYEQYF. DNA of the CDR3: TGTGCCAGCAGTGCAGACAGGGTGTCCTACGAGCAGTACTTC. The chain couples TRBV6-1 to TRBJ2-7, with 7 bases aligning to TRBD1. Germline-derived CDR1 and CDR2 are MNHNS and SASEGT. There are 14 residues in the CDR3. Trimming removed 4 bases from V and 1 base from J; junction bases left unmatched: 4.

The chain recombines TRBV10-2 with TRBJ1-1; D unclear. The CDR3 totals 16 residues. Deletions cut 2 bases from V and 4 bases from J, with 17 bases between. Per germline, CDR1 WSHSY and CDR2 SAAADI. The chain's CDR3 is CASSESKGPAGTEAFF. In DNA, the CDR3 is TGCGCCAGCAGTGAGAGTAAAGGGCCTGCGGGCACTGAAGCTTTCTTT.